Below, one TCR beta chain is given with its context. This clone's antigen is unknown. Nothing much larger sits one base from this clone, and base qualities are not available. The CDR3 covers 14 residues, taking in both the cysteine and the phenylalanine. Only the CDR3 part of the read is kept: 42 bases, read in frame from the first base. V drops 0 bases and J drops 4 bases, leaving 10 bases in between. Per the germline V gene, SGDLS is the CDR1 and YYNGEE is the CDR2. The sample belongs to a study of control samples from healthy donors and cancer patients (dated by TCRdb to the early 2020s). The protocol used for the library was the immunoSEQ multiplex PCR assay. TCRdb holds this immuneACCESS table with in-frame rearrangements only. Some clones are missing; in checked studies, unresolved V genes explain under half, and the rest has no known cause. This sample comprises some 98,000 clones, about 81% of them detected only once. The top ten hold under 40% of the sample.

This clonotype was obtained from a man in his 70s with lung cancer. The chain uses TRBV9 and TRBJ1-2, with the D gene uncertain. Sequenced: PBMCs. CDR3 loop: CASSVGTWRYGYTF. DNA sequence: TGTGCCAGCAGCGTAGGGACCTGGCGCTATGGCTACACCTTC.